The 23 T cell receptor beta chains below come from one sample, sequenced in a study of shared clonotypes between healthy human individuals. The data were produced by immunoSEQ multiplex PCR, yet TCRdb's version contains in-frame clones alone and is incomplete. This repertoire shows approximately 1,000,000 clones, around 78% found once; its top ten account for under 0.6%. Sequencing was carried out using memory CD4+ T cells from PBMCs. Subset indicated: CD45RA-negative fraction. The receptors here all came from a man between 18 and 29 years old in good health. Some clones in this sample may be carry-over from other donors' samples.

V and J are TRBV5-4 and TRBJ2-7; D is uncertain. Per germline, CDR1 SGHNT and CDR2 YYREEE (reference sequence). Trimming removed 5 bases from V and 0 bases from J, with 9 bases in between. The CDR3 sequence is 13 residues long. The CDR3 spells CASRAASSYEQYF. The CDR3 DNA sequence: TGTGCCAGCAGGGCAGCAAGCTCCTACGAGCAGTACTTC.

The rearrangement links TRBV6-1 to TRBJ2-7, with TRBD2 matching 9 bases. This CDR3 has 16 amino acids. J was trimmed by 2 bases and V by 3 bases; bases with no gene match: 8. CDR1 and CDR2 (germline): MNHNS, SASEGT. This chain's CDR3 is CASSDWWAGGTYEQYF. For the CDR3, the DNA is TGTGCCAGCAGTGATTGGTGGGCGGGAGGGACCTACGAGCAGTACTTC.

The sample holds a few counts of this clone. Since the CDR3 does not end with the conserved phenylalanine or tryptophan, this likely comes from a read error. The DNA is left out, because the CDR3 cannot be placed on it with certainty; the CDR3 is given as TCRdb lists it. V gene TRBV30 combines with J gene TRBJ2-2; the DNA was not used to check the table's D call, TRBD1. Germline lookup yields CDR1 GTSNPN and CDR2 SVGIG (reference sequence). The CDR3 spans 12 amino acids, including both terminal residues. The CDR3 sequence is CAWGCWYLWLLV.

This sequence joins TRBV27 and TRBJ2-7, with no clear D. This CDR3 is built from 13 residues. The V and J ends lost 4 bases and 6 bases respectively, with 13 bases between them. Germline CDR1 and CDR2: MNHEY and SMNVEV (reference sequence). CDR3 region: CASSSPNRREQYF. For the CDR3, the DNA is TGTGCCAGCAGTTCCCCTAACAGACGCGAGCAGTACTTC.

The chain has TRBV29-1 and TRBJ2-7, with D possibly being TRBD1 (6 bases). Germline V gene lookup returns CDR1 SQVTM and CDR2 ANQGSEA. The CDR3 runs to 12 residues. Trimming took 4 bases from V and 0 from J, leaving 7 bases between them. CDR3 DNA sequence: TGCAGCGTTGGGACAGACTCCTACGAGCAGTACTTC. Amino acid sequence: CSVGTDSYEQYF.

The V gene is TRBV30, the J gene TRBJ2-1, with D uncertain. The ends were cut back, 4 bases at V and 4 bases at J, with 14 bases in the middle. The V gene's germline CDR1 is GTSNPN and CDR2 SVGIG (reference sequence). The CDR3 covers 14 residues. The CDR3 nucleotides read TGTGCCTGGAATCCAGCCAGCAGTTACAATGAGCAGTTCTTC. Translation gives CAWNPASSYNEQFF. The entire variable domain, with the rest obtained from reference TRBV30 and TRBJ2-1, is as follows: SQTIHQWPATLVQPVGSPLSLECTVEGTSNPNLYWYRQAAGRGLQLLFYSVGIGQISSEVPQNLSASRPQDRQFILSSKKLLLSDSGFYLCAWNPASSYNEQFFGPGTRLTVL.

This chain connects TRBV5-8 to TRBJ2-7; 8 nucleotides align to TRBD1. The CDR3 length is 14 residues. The germline gives CDR1 SGHTS, CDR2 YDEGEE. With V trimmed by 4 bases and J by 1 base, 4 bases remained unmatched. Here the CDR3 DNA reads TGTGCCAGCAGCGGACAGGGAAAATCCTACGAGCAGTACTTC. It codes for CASSGQGKSYEQYF.

The chain combines TRBV10-2 with TRBJ2-3, with 12 nucleotides matching TRBD2. This CDR3 spans 15 amino acids. The ends lost 7 bases at V and 6 bases at J; junction bases unmatched: 8. Germline values: CDR1 WSHSY, CDR2 SAAADI. CDR3 sequence reads: CASNRLAGEFDTQYF. CDR3 bases: TGCGCCAGCAATCGACTAGCGGGAGAATTTGATACGCAGTATTTT.

The CDR3 bases are TGTGCCAGTAGTATGCTTGGACAGTCCCACGAGCAGTACTTC. As protein: CASSMLGQSHEQYF. J is TRBJ2-7 and V is TRBV19, with D perhaps matching TRBD1 (6 bases). The CDR3 totals 14 residues. CDR1 LNHDA and CDR2 SQIVND come from the germline V gene (reference sequence). Trimming took 3 bases from V and 5 from J, leaving 14 bases between them.

This clone appeared a few times. Distinct nucleotide sequences in the sample also encode this CDR3. V and J are TRBV7-3 and TRBJ2-5; TRBD2 agrees at 12 bases. This CDR3 has 15 residues. Germline V lookup: CDR1 SGHTA, CDR2 FQGTGA. V shed 2 bases, J shed 2 bases, and the junction held 0 bases outside the gene matches. Here the CDR3 reads CASSLGTSGQETQYF. In nucleotides, the CDR3 is TGTGCCAGCAGCTTAGGGACTAGCGGGCAAGAGACCCAGTACTTC.

The genes are TRBV19 and TRBJ2-7; D is unresolved. V gave up 5 bases and J gave up 6 bases, with 14 bases separating them. CDR1 and CDR2 (germline): LNHDA, SQIVND (reference sequence). The CDR3 runs 13 residues. This CDR3 reads CASSPVRSGEQYF. CDR3 coding DNA: TGTGCCAGTAGTCCTGTACGGTCTGGCGAGCAGTACTTC.

The CDR3 region is CASSPLGTRNNEQFF. CDR3 bases: TGCGCCAGCAGCCCCCTCGGGACTAGGAACAATGAGCAGTTCTTC. J is TRBJ2-1 and V is TRBV5-1; TRBD2 agrees at 8 bases. The junction had 8 bases not matched to a gene; V was cut back by 4 bases and J by 5 bases. The CDR3 is 15 residues long. From germline, CDR1 is SGHRS and CDR2 YFSETQ.

Concerning this clone itself: A much larger clone is a single base away; this may be a read error. This chain links TRBV2 with TRBJ2-7, with 8 bases that match TRBD2. From germline, CDR1 is SNHLY and CDR2 FYNNEI. The ends lost 8 bases at V and 0 bases at J; junction bases unmatched: 3. CDR3 length: 13 residues. The CDR3 DNA reads as TGTGCCAGCGGTAGCGGGATCTCCTACGAGCAGTACTTC. As protein: CASGSGISYEQYF.

This clone was seen just once. The chain is built from TRBV7-9 and TRBJ2-7; tentative D call: TRBD1 (6 bases). Trimming cost V 3 bases and J 6 bases, with 15 bases left between them. The CDR3 length is 14 residues. Germline loops: CDR1 SEHNR, CDR2 FQNEAQ (reference sequence). The CDR3 loop is CASSFWQGKGEQYF. The CDR3 coding sequence is TGTGCCAGCAGCTTTTGGCAGGGGAAGGGCGAGCAGTACTTC.

The chain employs TRBV10-3 and TRBJ2-7; D possibly corresponds to TRBD1 (6 bases). CDR3 length: 14 residues. Germline CDR1 ENHRY, CDR2 SYGVKD. Trimming removed 2 bases from V and 3 bases from J, with 11 bases in between. The CDR3 is CAISEPDRDYEQYF. The CDR3 DNA reads as TGTGCCATCAGTGAGCCGGACAGAGACTACGAGCAGTACTTC.

This clone appeared a few times. V usage is TRBV5-8 and J usage is TRBJ2-4; no definite D call. Germline-derived CDR1 and CDR2 are SGHTS and YDEGEE. V lost 0 bases and J 9 bases, leaving 13 bases between the germline ends. The CDR3 is 14 residues long. CDR3 DNA sequence: TGTGCCAGCAGCTTGGAGGACGAAATAGGCATTCAGTACTTC. Translation: CASSLEDEIGIQYF.

This clone was detected only once. V and J are TRBV7-3 and TRBJ2-3; TRBD1 matches at 10 bases. CDR1 SGHTA and CDR2 FQGTGA come from the germline V gene. CDR3 length: 15 residues. V lost 5 bases to trimming and J lost 4 bases; unmatched junction nucleotides: 6. This chain's CDR3 is CASSHDRGPPDTQYF. DNA for the CDR3: TGTGCCAGCAGCCACGACAGGGGGCCCCCAGATACGCAGTATTTT.

V gene TRBV4-2 combines with J gene TRBJ2-7; a weak D match, TRBD1 (5 bases). CDR1 and CDR2 from the germline V gene are LGHNA and YNFKEQ. CDR3 size: 15 residues. V lost 1 base, J lost 4 bases, and 14 bases lay in between. For the CDR3, the DNA is TGTGCCAGCAGCCAAGGCCCCTCAGGGTGGTACGAGCAGTACTTC. Residues: CASSQGPSGWYEQYF.

This chain links TRBV6-1 with TRBJ1-1, with D unresolved. Germline assignment: CDR1 MNHNS and CDR2 SASEGT. V was clipped by 4 bases and J by 3 bases, with 9 bases between them. The CDR3 is made up of 13 amino acids. This CDR3 is CASSVLGYTEAFF. Written as DNA, the CDR3 is TGTGCCAGCAGTGTCCTAGGGTACACTGAAGCTTTCTTT.

V and J are TRBV18 and TRBJ2-7; D possibly corresponds to TRBD2 (6 bases). Trimming took off 0 bases at V and 3 bases at J, with 9 bases between the two ends. The germline gives CDR1 KGHSH, CDR2 LQKENI. The CDR3 loop spans 14 amino acids. The CDR3 protein is CASSPPDYHYEQYF. In DNA, the CDR3 is TGTGCCAGCTCACCACCGGACTACCACTACGAGCAGTACTTC.

V and J are TRBV7-2 and TRBJ2-7; D possibly corresponds to TRBD2 (5 bases). The CDR3 loop spans 15 amino acids. V gave up 0 bases and J gave up 2 bases, with 11 bases separating them. Germline lookup yields CDR1 SGHTA and CDR2 FQGNSA. The CDR3 loop is CASSLAYGVTYEQYF. The CDR3 region has the DNA TGTGCCAGCAGCTTAGCTTACGGGGTTACCTACGAGCAGTACTTC. Looking up the rest from reference TRBV7-2 and TRBJ2-7 gives the full variable domain: GAGVSQSPSNKVTEKGKDVELRCDPISGHTALYWYRQSLGQGLEFLIYFQGNSAPDKSGLPSDRFSAERTGGSVSTLTIQRTQQEDSAVYLCASSLAYGVTYEQYFGPGTRLTVT.

This clone was found once. This rearrangement joins TRBV28 to TRBJ1-2, with 7 bases fitting TRBD1. This CDR3 is built from 13 residues. Losses at the gene ends were 9 bases for V and 9 bases for J; bases not matched to a gene: 13. Germline-derived CDR1 and CDR2 are MDHEN and SYDVKM. The CDR3 spells CASLDRKERRYTF. The CDR3 DNA follows: TGTGCCAGTTTGGACAGGAAGGAAAGGCGCTACACCTTC.

V gene TRBV2 combines with J gene TRBJ2-2; D gene uncertain. Germline values: CDR1 SNHLY, CDR2 FYNNEI. This CDR3 contains 14 residues. Trimming left V 3 bases short and J 4 bases short, with 9 bases between. CDR3 sequence: CASSDPGRTGELFF. CDR3 DNA: TGTGCCAGCAGTGACCCGGGCCGCACCGGGGAGCTGTTTTTT.